This T cell receptor (beta chain) was captured by sequencing in a study of blood T cell repertoires in COVID-19. Study in general: PBMCs, B-cell-depleted T cells, or T cells provided the cDNA or gDNA that made up the material.

Some clones are missing from TCRdb's copy, which holds only in-frame ones; the method was immunoSEQ multiplex PCR. The sample lists hundreds of thousands of clones, 85% occurring once. V was trimmed by 6 bases and J by 7 bases, leaving 20 bases between them. CDR3 length: 14 residues. Germline CDR1 reads SGHRS; CDR2 reads YFSETQ. This clone was observed a handful of times. V is TRBV5-1 and J is TRBJ2-7; maybe TRBD2 (5 bases). The sequence was obtained from a human donor in a cohort sampled during active COVID-19. Sequencing was done on a sample of peripheral blood. CDR3 sequence: CASTLRTSNGEQYF. The CDR3 nucleotides read TGCGCCAGCACCCTTCGTACTAGTAATGGGGAGCAGTACTTC. Together with reference TRBV5-1 and TRBJ2-7, the CDR3 gives the full variable domain: KAGVTQTPRYLIKTRGQQVTLSCSPISGHRSVSWYQQTPGQGLQFLFEYFSETQRNKGNFPGRFSGRQFSNSRSEMNVSTLELGDSALYLCASTLRTSNGEQYFGPGTRLTVT.